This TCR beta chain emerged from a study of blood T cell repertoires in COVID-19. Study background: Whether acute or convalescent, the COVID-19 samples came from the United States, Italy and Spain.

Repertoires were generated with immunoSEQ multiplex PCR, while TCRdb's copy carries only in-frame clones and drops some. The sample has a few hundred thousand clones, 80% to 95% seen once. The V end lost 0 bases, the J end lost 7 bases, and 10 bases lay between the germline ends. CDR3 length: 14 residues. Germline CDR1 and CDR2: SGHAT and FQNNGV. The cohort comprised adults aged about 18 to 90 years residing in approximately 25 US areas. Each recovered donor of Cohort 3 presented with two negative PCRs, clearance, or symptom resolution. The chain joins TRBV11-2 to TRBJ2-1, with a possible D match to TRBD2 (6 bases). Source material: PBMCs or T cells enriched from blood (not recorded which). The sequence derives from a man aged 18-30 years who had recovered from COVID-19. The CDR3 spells CASSLDRLVNEQFF. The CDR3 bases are TGTGCCAGCAGCTTAGATAGACTAGTAAATGAGCAGTTCTTC. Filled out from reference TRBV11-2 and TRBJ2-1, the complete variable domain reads EAGVAQSPRYKIIEKRQSVAFWCNPISGHATLYWYQQILGQGPKLLIQFQNNGVVDDSQLPKDRFSAERLKGVDSTLKIQPAKLEDSAVYLCASSLDRLVNEQFFGPGTRLTVL.